This TCR beta chain was observed in a study of blood T cell repertoires in COVID-19. Study background: Specimens from acute and convalescent COVID-19 originated in the United States, Italy and Spain. The analysed material was cDNA or gDNA that came from T cells, B-cell-depleted T cells, or PBMCs.

Produced via immunoSEQ multiplex PCR; TCRdb's table is partial and in-frame only. The data show around 200,000 clones, roughly 88% seen once. This clone occurred a few times. This CDR3 has 14 residues. Germline V lookup: CDR1 LNHDA, CDR2 SQIVND (reference sequence). V was clipped by 0 bases and J by 2 bases, with 7 bases between them. Sequencing was carried out using peripheral blood. The chain employs TRBV19 and TRBJ1-1; D gene ambiguous. This sequence originates from a human donor with active or convalescent COVID-19. The donor label of this sample is uncertain. The CDR3 bases are TGTGCCAGTAGTATAGATAAGCGAAACACTGAAGCTTTCTTT. Amino acid sequence: CASSIDKRNTEAFF.